This T cell receptor beta chain originates from a study of cytomegalovirus exposure and HLA in healthy donors. Losses at the gene ends were 7 bases for V and 9 bases for J; bases not matched to a gene: 8. The CDR3 spans 13 residues. From germline, CDR1 is SNHLY and CDR2 FYNNEI. Points on this clone: What it binds is unknown.

60 Vbeta and 13 Jbeta primers were used in PCR. Libraries were prepared by immunoSEQ multiplex PCR; TCRdb keeps only in-frame clonotypes and omits some of them. This table has 110,000 to 150,000 clones, 73% appearing once. General study results and limits: Rare sequences made up most TCRs, while some public TCRs were found in many donors. It was in a later analysis that TCR association rates were seen to vary by HLA locus, highest for DRB1 and lowest for HLA-C.

The receptor was derived from a woman aged 40 to 49 in good health and CMV-seronegative. The sequenced material came from PBMCs. V gene TRBV2 combines with J gene TRBJ2-1; 8 bases align to TRBD1. DNA for the CDR3: TGTGCCAGCACCTTAGGACAGGGTCGTGAGCAGTTCTTC. Amino acids: CASTLGQGREQFF.